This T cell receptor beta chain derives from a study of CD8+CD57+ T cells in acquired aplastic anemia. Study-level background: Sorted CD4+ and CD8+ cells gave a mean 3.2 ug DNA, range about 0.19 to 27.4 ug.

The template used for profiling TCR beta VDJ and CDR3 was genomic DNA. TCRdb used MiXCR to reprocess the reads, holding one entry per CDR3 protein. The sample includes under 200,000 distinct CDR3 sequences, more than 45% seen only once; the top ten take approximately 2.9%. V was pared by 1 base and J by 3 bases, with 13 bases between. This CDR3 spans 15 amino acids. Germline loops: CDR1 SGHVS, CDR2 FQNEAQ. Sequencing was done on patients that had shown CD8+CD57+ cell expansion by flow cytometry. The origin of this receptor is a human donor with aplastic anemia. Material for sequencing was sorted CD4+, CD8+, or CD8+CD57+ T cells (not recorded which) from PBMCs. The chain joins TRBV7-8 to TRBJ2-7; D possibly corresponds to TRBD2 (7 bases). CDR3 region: CASSLEGGHSYEQYF. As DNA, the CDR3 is TGTGCCAGCAGCTTAGAGGGGGGGCACAGCTACGAGCAGTACTTC.